The clone carrying this T cell receptor beta chain was found many times. Antigen: not known. This entry is derived from a study of blood T cells in healthy people across ages. V trimming: 5 bases; J trimming: 2 bases; junction bases outside the gene matches: 8. Germline V gene data show CDR1 as SQVTM and CDR2 as ANQGSEA. This CDR3 has 14 amino acids. The second PCR ran roughly 6 to 12 cycles with a sample-barcoded 5' primer and J-beta primers. TCRdb re-called the 5' RACE reads with MiXCR, one entry per CDR3 protein. The repertoire holds approximately 1.5 million distinct CDR3 sequences, with roughly 30% as singletons. Study observations and caveats: Unknown donor CMV status possibly confounded expanded clonotype changes. Estimated diversity that came from one million T cells was considered an underestimate. The recorded TCR beta diversity per million T cells decreased in a roughly linear manner with age. Naive and antigen-experienced cells could not be conclusively compared, given unsorted PBMCs.

The chain carries TRBV29-1 and TRBJ2-7; 8 nucleotides agree with TRBD2. This TCR came from a woman aged 30 to 39 in good health. The sequenced material came from blood. Here the CDR3 reads CSVTPREGPYEQYF. The CDR3 nucleotides read TGCAGCGTTACCCCTCGGGAGGGCCCCTACGAGCAGTACTTC.